This TCR beta chain originates from a study of shared clonotypes between healthy human individuals. Study overall: Each donor had three CD4 naive, three CD4 memory, two CD8 naive and one CD8 memory plate.

General study findings and limits: Naive subsets usually exceeded memory subsets in estimated richness.

Trimming at V came to 4 bases and at J to 1 base, leaving 3 bases not matched to a gene. The germline gives CDR1 SGHRS, CDR2 YFSETQ. The CDR3 runs 14 residues. With respect to this clone: Its antigen remains unknown.

Roughly 210 ng DNA, tens of thousands of T cell genomes, went into each sorted-subset replicate PCR. As handled by the study authors: With immunoSEQ giving junction-only sequences and no quality scores, filtering differed. Method: immunoSEQ multiplex PCR; TCRdb's copy keeps in-frame clones and lacks some. That table is the source of V, J and clone size, and D and trimming were worked out from the DNA. This repertoire shows over a million clones, around three quarters found once; its top ten account for more than 0.55%. This TCR was recovered from a man younger than 30 in good health. Some clones in this sample may be carry-over from other donors' samples. The chain links TRBV5-1 to TRBJ2-3; 7 nucleotides agree with TRBD1. Specimen: memory CD4+ T cells from PBMCs. Subset given: CD45RA-negative fraction. CDR3 protein: CASSPGTGTDTQYF. In DNA, the CDR3 is TGCGCCAGCAGCCCGGGGACAGGCACAGATACGCAGTATTTT.